The source of this TCR beta chain is a study of blood T cells in healthy people across ages. General study findings and limits: PBMCs went unsorted, and a conclusive naive versus antigen-experienced comparison was therefore prevented.

On this clonotype: Its target is not known.

The use of a sample-barcoded 5' primer and a J-beta primer mix characterized a second PCR of roughly 6 to 12 cycles. Using its own MiXCR run on the 5' RACE reads, TCRdb lists one record per CDR3 protein. The top ten hold 5.5% to 8% of the sample, which has about 1.4 million distinct CDR3 sequences, approximately 63% seen once. Deletions cut 7 bases from V and 4 bases from J, with 13 bases between. CDR3 length: 14 residues. This TCR was sampled from a man aged 18 to 35 in good health. This chain links TRBV12-3 or TRBV12-4 with TRBJ1-4, with D maybe TRBD1 (5 bases). Sequencing input: blood. The CDR3 DNA sequence: TGTGCCAGCACCCGGGACGGTTTTAATGAAAAACTGTTTTTT. As protein: CASTRDGFNEKLFF.